Below, 5 T cell receptor beta chains from the same sample are listed, as sequenced in a study of T-cell reconstitution after alpha-beta-depleted transplantation in children. Unique molecular identifiers were incorporated during preparation of the TCRbeta library. From the PCR reads, TCRdb called clonotypes with MiXCR, one entry per CDR3 protein. The sample consists of approximately 500,000 distinct CDR3 sequences, under 12% of them appearing once. The sample in question was PBMCs, obtained before TCRalphabeta/CD19-depleted stem cell transplant. The receptors come from a child under 10 years old with inherited bone marrow failure, due to receive a stem cell transplant.

This clonotype was recorded many times. The rearrangement joins TRBV9 to TRBJ2-1; D assignment may be TRBD1 or TRBD2 (5 bases each). CDR1 is SGDLS and CDR2 is YYNGEE in the germline V gene. V shed 3 bases and J shed 3 bases, with 10 bases lying between them. CDR3 length equals 14 residues. The CDR3 loop reads CASSEGSNYNEQFF. The DNA for the CDR3 is TGTGCCAGCAGCGAGGGGAGCAACTACAATGAGCAGTTCTTC. Drawing the rest from reference TRBV9 and TRBJ2-1, the complete variable domain is DSGVTQTPKHLITATGQRVTLRCSPRSGDLSVYWYQQSLDQGLQFLIQYYNGEERAKGNILERFSAQQFPDLHSELNLSSLELGDSALYFCASSEGSNYNEQFFGPGTRLTVL.

This clonotype was detected ten times or more. This chain connects TRBV11-2 to TRBJ2-1; no definite D call. Germline values: CDR1 SGHAT, CDR2 FQNNGV. With 3 bases removed from V and 8 bases from J, the gap between germline ends came to 8 bases. There are 12 residues in the CDR3. The CDR3 loop is CASSFPIYEQFF. Here the CDR3 DNA reads TGTGCCAGCAGCTTCCCCATCTATGAGCAGTTCTTC.

This clonotype was observed many times. The chain joins TRBV7-2 to TRBJ2-7; D is ambiguous. The CDR3 is 12 residues long. The germline V gene has CDR1 SGHTA and CDR2 FQGNSA. Trimming stripped 8 bases from V and 6 bases from J, with 14 bases between. CDR3 region: CASGPFEREQYF. The CDR3 region has the DNA TGTGCCAGCGGCCCGTTCGAGCGCGAGCAGTACTTC.

The chain carries TRBV7-9 and TRBJ2-1; D unclear. V was shortened by 3 bases and J by 6 bases, with 15 bases between the two germline ends. This CDR3 comprises 15 residues. The germline V gene encodes CDR1 SEHNR and CDR2 FQNEAQ (reference sequence). This CDR3 reads CASSFAGNEPNEQFF. The CDR3 DNA sequence: TGTGCCAGCAGCTTTGCTGGGAATGAGCCCAATGAGCAGTTCTTC.

This clonotype was counted at least ten times. This chain links TRBV29-1 with TRBJ2-7; the D gene could be TRBD1 or TRBD2 (5 bases each). CDR1 SQVTM and CDR2 ANQGSEA come from the germline V gene. V dropped 6 bases and J dropped 2 bases, with 14 bases sitting between them. The CDR3 runs 13 residues. Here the CDR3 DNA reads TGCAGCGTCGGGGACGATAGAACCTACGAGCAGTACTTC. This encodes CSVGDDRTYEQYF.